Shown below are 18 T cell receptor beta chains from a single sample sequenced in a study of T cells in localized non-small cell lung cancer. Repertoires were generated with immunoSEQ multiplex PCR, while TCRdb's copy carries only in-frame clones and drops some. The top ten clones hold around 2.5% of a sample with under 20,000 clones, around 93% of them seen once. Sequenced material: peripheral blood, taken before any cancer treatment. The receptors shown here come from a woman between 40 and 69 years old with stage I lung adenocarcinoma.

This chain uses TRBV28 with TRBJ1-2; 7 nucleotides agree with TRBD1. V shed 8 bases, J shed 4 bases, and the junction held 13 bases outside the gene matches. This CDR3 has 15 amino acids. The germline V gene has CDR1 MDHEN and CDR2 SYDVKM. This CDR3 is CASAVGQEGFYGYTF. As DNA, the CDR3 is TGTGCCAGCGCTGTAGGACAGGAGGGTTTCTATGGCTACACCTTC.

This chain uses TRBV6-5 with TRBJ1-5; a weak D match, TRBD1 (6 bases). This CDR3 has 14 residues. With 5 bases removed from V and 0 bases from J, the gap between germline ends came to 8 bases. Germline V CDR1 and CDR2: MNHEY, SVGAGI. CDR3 DNA: TGTGCCAGCAGTCGACAGGATAGCAATCAGCCCCAGCATTTT. Protein sequence: CASSRQDSNQPQHF.

This rearrangement joins TRBV28 to TRBJ1-4, with a weak D call TRBD1 (6 bases). V lost 3 bases to trimming and J lost 5 bases, with 13 bases between them. Per germline, CDR1 MDHEN and CDR2 SYDVKM. The CDR3 sequence is 15 residues long. The CDR3 DNA reads as TGTGCCAGCAGTTTGATCAGGGGCGAAAATGAAAAACTGTTTTTT. Its protein is CASSLIRGENEKLFF.

The chain has TRBV19 and TRBJ1-5; no clear D gene. The ends were cut back, 3 bases at V and 4 bases at J, with 7 bases in the middle. The germline CDR1 and CDR2 sequences are LNHDA and SQIVND (reference sequence). This CDR3 has 13 amino acids. The CDR3 DNA sequence: TGTGCCAGTAGTATGCAGGATAATCAGCCCCAGCATTTT. Translating gives CASSMQDNQPQHF.

V usage is TRBV4-2 and J usage is TRBJ2-5; 7 bases match TRBD2. Germline CDR1 and CDR2: LGHNA and YNFKEQ. The CDR3 is 16 residues long. J gave up 3 bases and V 0 bases, and 7 bases lay outside the gene matches. This CDR3 reads CASSQEYRGEEETQYF. The CDR3 bases are TGTGCCAGCAGCCAAGAATATCGGGGGGAGGAAGAGACCCAGTACTTC.

The gene calls are TRBV6-8 and TRBJ2-1, with a weak D call TRBD2 (5 bases). Germline-derived CDR1 and CDR2 are MNHGY and SAAAGT. V dropped 6 bases and J dropped 2 bases, with 14 bases sitting between them. The CDR3 covers 15 residues. The chain's CDR3 is CASSDPSGAYNEQFF. CDR3 nucleotides: TGTGCCAGCAGCGACCCGAGCGGTGCCTACAATGAGCAGTTCTTC.

The chain carries TRBV19 and TRBJ2-1; D may be TRBD2 (5 bases). CDR1 and CDR2 from the germline V gene are LNHDA and SQIVND (reference sequence). Trimming shortened V by 5 bases and J by 1 base, and 12 bases separated the two germline ends. The CDR3 runs 15 residues. In nucleotides, the CDR3 is TGTGCCAGTAGTCCCCCATCGGGATCCTACAATGAGCAGTTCTTC. Residues: CASSPPSGSYNEQFF.

This chain joins TRBV10-3 and TRBJ1-1; maybe TRBD1 (6 bases). The CDR3 is made up of 15 amino acids. The V gene lost 10 bases and the J gene lost 3 bases, with 21 bases spanning the gap. Germline lookup yields CDR1 ENHRY and CDR2 SYGVKD. Here the CDR3 reads CATFTLQGRDTEAFF. In nucleotides, the CDR3 is TGTGCCACTTTTACCCTCCAGGGGAGAGACACTGAAGCTTTCTTT.

The chain combines TRBV28 with TRBJ1-5; D is uncertain. The germline V gene has CDR1 MDHEN and CDR2 SYDVKM. The CDR3 covers 13 residues. Between the trimmed V and J ends, which lost 5 bases and 3 bases, there was a span of 8 bases. CDR3 region: CASSRRPNQPQHF. The CDR3 DNA sequence: TGTGCCAGCAGTCGACGGCCCAATCAGCCCCAGCATTTT.

This clone was seen once. The V call is TRBV10-3, the J call TRBJ1-1; D might be TRBD1 (6 bases). Germline CDR1 reads ENHRY; CDR2 reads SYGVKD. Trimming shortened V by 6 bases and J by 0 bases, and 14 bases separated the two germline ends. The CDR3 covers 15 residues. The CDR3 region has the DNA TGTGCCATCAGGGGTAACAGGGATATGAACACTGAAGCTTTCTTT. This codes for CAIRGNRDMNTEAFF.

The J gene is TRBJ2-1, the V gene TRBV28; weak D call: TRBD2 (6 bases). Germline V gene sequence: CDR1 MDHEN, CDR2 SYDVKM. V was clipped by 3 bases and J by 7 bases, with 13 bases between them. The CDR3 runs 14 residues. Here the CDR3 DNA reads TGTGCCAGCAGTTTCGAACTAGGAGGGAATGAGCAGTTCTTC. It translates to CASSFELGGNEQFF.

The genes are TRBV28 and TRBJ2-3; D remains unclear. The CDR3 has 18 amino acids. Trimming took off 2 bases at V and 0 bases at J, with 18 bases between the two ends. Germline CDR1 reads MDHEN; CDR2 reads SYDVKM. In nucleotides, the CDR3 is TGTGCCAGCAGTTTAAGGGTATCCCGGACGTATAGCACAGATACGCAGTATTTT. This translates into CASSLRVSRTYSTDTQYF.

The rearrangement uses TRBV5-4 and TRBJ1-1, with D perhaps matching TRBD1 (6 bases). The CDR3 loop spans 14 amino acids. Per germline, CDR1 SGHNT and CDR2 YYREEE (reference sequence). V lost 1 base and J 0 bases, leaving 7 bases between the germline ends. For the CDR3, the DNA is TGTGCCAGCAGCTTGCAGGGGATGAACACTGAAGCTTTCTTT. This translates into CASSLQGMNTEAFF.

The rearrangement links TRBV6-6 to TRBJ1-2; D may be TRBD1 (5 bases). This CDR3 has 13 amino acids. From germline, CDR1 is MNHNY and CDR2 SVGAGI (reference sequence). V shed 7 bases and J shed 4 bases, with 13 bases lying between them. The chain's CDR3 is CASTLPGGYGYTF. CDR3 DNA sequence: TGTGCCAGCACCCTCCCCGGGGGCTATGGCTACACCTTC.

The J gene is TRBJ2-7, the V gene TRBV19; D is unclear. V was shortened by 4 bases and J by 4 bases, with 8 bases between the two germline ends. CDR1 is LNHDA and CDR2 is SQIVND in the germline V gene (reference sequence). This CDR3 spans 12 amino acids. In DNA, the CDR3 is TGTGCCAGTAGTAAAGTGGGATACGAGCAGTACTTC. Amino acids: CASSKVGYEQYF.

The chain's CDR3 is CASSVGTAYGYTF. In DNA form, the CDR3 reads TGTGCCAGCAGCGTCGGGACAGCTTATGGCTACACCTTC. The chain has TRBV9 and TRBJ1-2; 7 bases align to TRBD1. From germline, CDR1 is SGDLS and CDR2 YYNGEE. CDR3 length equals 13 residues. Germline trimming cut 2 bases from V and 5 bases from J; bases unmatched to any gene: 3.

The chain couples TRBV11-2 to TRBJ1-2; TRBD1 matches at 8 bases. There are 14 residues in the CDR3. CDR1 SGHAT and CDR2 FQNNGV come from the germline V gene. The J segment lost 7 bases and the V segment lost 2 bases, leaving 6 bases of the junction unmatched. Here the CDR3 DNA reads TGTGCCAGCAGCTTACAGCCAGGGGGCTTTGGCTACACCTTC. Translation: CASSLQPGGFGYTF.

V is TRBV4-3 and J is TRBJ2-2, with unresolved D. Germline V gives CDR1 LGHNA, CDR2 YSLEER. Deletions cut 3 bases from V and 7 bases from J, with 18 bases between. The CDR3 runs 16 residues. Here the CDR3 reads CASSQESRHSGGELFF. As DNA, the CDR3 is TGCGCCAGCAGCCAGGAGAGTAGGCACTCCGGCGGGGAGCTGTTTTTT.